One sample yielded the 16 T cell receptor beta chains listed below, sequenced in a study of OX40 agonist ivuxolimab in advanced cancers. Clones were read by immunoSEQ multiplex PCR, and TCRdb kept only the in-frame ones, dropping some. The repertoire holds about 75,000 clones, with more than 90% as singletons. The sample was CD4+ or CD8+ T cells sorted from blood, taken in a trial of the OX40 agonist ivuxolimab. These TCRs come from an adult with an advanced solid tumor such as melanoma, head and neck, liver or kidney cancer.

The rearrangement joins TRBV18 to TRBJ1-6, with D perhaps matching TRBD1 (5 bases). Germline CDR1 reads KGHSH; CDR2 reads LQKENI. The CDR3 extends over 14 amino acids. Trimming cost V 3 bases and J 8 bases, with 11 bases left between them. The CDR3 loop reads CASSPTGRDSPLHF. The CDR3 nucleotides are TGTGCCAGCTCACCTACAGGACGGGATTCACCCCTCCACTTT.

The J gene is TRBJ2-1, the V gene TRBV19; D remains ambiguous. The ends were cut back, 2 bases at V and 0 bases at J, with 8 bases in the middle. This CDR3 has 15 residues. Germline CDR1 LNHDA, CDR2 SQIVND (reference sequence). CDR3 sequence reads: CASSIPASSYNEQFF. The CDR3 bases are TGTGCCAGTAGTATACCGGCGAGCTCCTACAATGAGCAGTTCTTC.

This chain joins TRBV28 and TRBJ2-3; 7 bases fit TRBD2. Germline CDR1 and CDR2: MDHEN and SYDVKM. The CDR3 has 14 amino acids. V was clipped by 8 bases and J by 2 bases; unmatched bases: 7. CDR3 sequence (DNA): TGTGCCAGCTTGGTGGGGGGGACCACAGATACGCAGTATTTT. Translating it yields CASLVGGTTDTQYF.

V gene TRBV30 combines with J gene TRBJ1-2; 9 bases map to TRBD1. This CDR3 contains 16 residues. Trimming removed 2 bases from V and 1 base from J; junction bases left unmatched: 8. In germline, CDR1 is GTSNPN, CDR2 SVGIG (reference sequence). CDR3 in amino acids: CAWSNTGGFINYGYTF. The CDR3 bases are TGTGCCTGGAGTAATACAGGGGGCTTTATTAACTATGGCTACACCTTC.

Comments on this clone: The sample has other DNA sequences that encode this CDR3 too. J is TRBJ2-5 and V is TRBV5-1, with D hard to call. V lost 0 bases and J lost 3, with 3 bases in between. Germline V CDR1 and CDR2: SGHRS, YFSETQ. CDR3 length: 12 amino acids. The CDR3 bases are TGCGCCAGCAGCTTGGCCGAAGAGACCCAGTACTTC. Its protein product is CASSLAEETQYF.

The J gene is TRBJ1-5, the V gene TRBV19, with D possibly being TRBD1 (6 bases). This CDR3 has 16 residues. V was shortened by 6 bases and J by 2 bases, with 17 bases between the two germline ends. CDR1 and CDR2 (germline): LNHDA, SQIVND (reference sequence). CDR3: CASSPVGGRGNQPQHF. The CDR3, as DNA: TGTGCCAGTAGCCCAGTTGGGGGGCGAGGCAATCAGCCCCAGCATTTT.

The J gene is TRBJ2-7, the V gene TRBV25-1; TRBD2 agrees at 8 bases. The length of the CDR3 is 17 residues. Trimming at V came to 6 bases and at J to 2 bases, leaving 15 bases not matched to a gene. Germline V gene lookup returns CDR1 MGHDK and CDR2 SYGVNS. CDR3 sequence: CASSPRPSGTRAYEQYF. CDR3 nucleotide sequence: TGTGCCAGCAGCCCCAGACCATCCGGGACTAGGGCCTACGAGCAGTACTTC.

This sequence joins TRBV5-1 and TRBJ1-4; no definite D call. CDR3 length equals 17 residues. The V gene's germline CDR1 is SGHRS and CDR2 YFSETQ. V lost 2 bases to trimming and J lost 4 bases, with 18 bases between them. The DNA of the CDR3 is TGCGCCAGCAGCTTCGGGTGGGGTCCGCGGGGTAATGAAAAACTGTTTTTT. It specifies CASSFGWGPRGNEKLFF.

The table lists this clone with a count of one. CDR3 region: CASSSRAGTGELFF. In DNA, the CDR3 is TGTGCCAGCAGTTCGCGGGCAGGGACCGGGGAGCTGTTTTTT. The chain employs TRBV2 and TRBJ2-2; tentatively, D is TRBD1 or TRBD2 (5 bases each). Germline CDR1 is SNHLY and CDR2 is FYNNEI. V was cut by 5 bases and J by 5 bases, with 12 bases left in between. CDR3 length: 14 amino acids.

This chain uses TRBV7-9 with TRBJ1-1, with 9 bases matching TRBD1. CDR3 length: 15 residues. V lost 6 bases to trimming and J lost 4 bases; unmatched junction nucleotides: 9. Germline V gene lookup returns CDR1 SEHNR and CDR2 FQNEAQ (reference sequence). CDR3 loop: CASRGGQGSSTEAFF. The CDR3 nucleotides read TGTGCCAGCAGGGGAGGACAGGGGTCTTCCACTGAAGCTTTCTTT.

Regarding this clone: Other DNA sequences in the sample encode the same CDR3. The rearrangement uses TRBV5-5 and TRBJ2-5; 8 nucleotides line up with TRBD1. With V trimmed by 5 bases and J by 3 bases, 9 bases remained unmatched. This CDR3 has 15 amino acids. Looked up from germline, CDR1 is SGHKS and CDR2 is YYEKEE (reference sequence). In nucleotides, the CDR3 is TGTGCCAGCAGTCTGGAAGGGACAGGAGAAGAGACCCAGTACTTC. This translates into CASSLEGTGEETQYF.

V and J are TRBV5-1 and TRBJ2-4, with 9 bases matching TRBD2. Trimming removed 1 base from V and 5 bases from J; junction bases left unmatched: 1. The length of the CDR3 is 14 residues. Germline V gene data show CDR1 as SGHRS and CDR2 as YFSETQ. The DNA of the CDR3 is TGCGCCAGCAGCTTGTCTAGCGGGGAAAACATTCAGTACTTC. Encoded protein: CASSLSSGENIQYF.

The chain combines TRBV7-2 with TRBJ2-3, with D possibly matching TRBD1 (5 bases). Trimming removed 1 base at V and 6 bases at J, with 11 bases between. The CDR3 loop spans 14 amino acids. Per germline, CDR1 SGHTA and CDR2 FQGNSA. The CDR3 DNA sequence: TGTGCCAGCAGCTTAGATTCAGGGCGGGATACGCAGTATTTT. Residues: CASSLDSGRDTQYF. Filled out from reference TRBV7-2 and TRBJ2-3, the complete variable domain reads GAGVSQSPSNKVTEKGKDVELRCDPISGHTALYWYRQSLGQGLEFLIYFQGNSAPDKSGLPSDRFSAERTGGSVSTLTIQRTQQEDSAVYLCASSLDSGRDTQYFGPGTRLTVL.

The V call is TRBV2, the J call TRBJ1-5; the D is unclear. Trimming removed 7 bases from V and 0 bases from J, with 13 bases in between. The CDR3 spans 15 residues. The germline CDR1 and CDR2 sequences are SNHLY and FYNNEI. The chain's CDR3 is CASTRLDYSNQPQHF. The CDR3 nucleotides are TGTGCCAGCACTAGACTGGATTATAGCAATCAGCCCCAGCATTTT.

The rearrangement links TRBV28 to TRBJ2-5, with D perhaps being TRBD1 or TRBD2 (5 bases each). This CDR3 region has 13 residues. The germline gives CDR1 MDHEN, CDR2 SYDVKM. Trimming removed 4 bases from V and 5 bases from J, with 11 bases in between. CDR3 in amino acids: CASSSGARETQYF. The CDR3 DNA reads as TGTGCCAGCAGTTCCGGGGCCCGGGAGACCCAGTACTTC.

V and J are TRBV4-1 and TRBJ2-2; 11 bases line up with TRBD1. V shed 1 base and J 4 bases; nucleotides not matched to a gene: 8. CDR3 length: 18 residues. From germline, CDR1 is MGHRA and CDR2 YSYEKL. CDR3 nucleotides: TGCGCCAGCAGCCAAGTCGGGAGGACAGGGGGCCTCACCGGGGAGCTGTTTTTT. Translation gives CASSQVGRTGGLTGELFF.